This entry lists 3 T cell receptor beta chains sequenced from one sample in a study of T-cell memory formation after mild COVID-19. TCRdb analysed the 5' RACE reads with MiXCR anew, one entry per CDR3 protein. This table holds around 450,000 distinct CDR3 sequences, 20% found once. Sequences were obtained from PBMCs or a T cell subset sorted from them (not recorded which). The receptors were gathered from an adult woman who had mild COVID-19 (a few samples of this study predate the infection). Cell type and time point are not known.

The chain combines TRBV5-1 with TRBJ2-1; 8 positions agree with TRBD2. V lost 3 bases to trimming and J lost 5 bases; unmatched junction nucleotides: 7. The CDR3 is made up of 15 amino acids. Germline V lookup: CDR1 SGHRS, CDR2 YFSETQ. CDR3 in DNA: TGCGCCAGCAGCTATCCGGGACTAGGGAACAATGAGCAGTTCTTC. Its translation: CASSYPGLGNNEQFF.

This clonotype came up a few times. CDR3 nucleotide sequence: TGTGCCAGCAGCTTAACCCGGGAGTCCTACAATGAGCAGTTCTTC. Its translation: CASSLTRESYNEQFF. The chain carries TRBV7-3 and TRBJ2-1, with D maybe TRBD2 (6 bases). CDR3 length: 15 residues. Looked up from germline, CDR1 is SGHTA and CDR2 is FQGTGA. The V end was cut by 0 bases, the J end by 1 base, with 7 bases between.

This clonotype was found a few times. The chain combines TRBV24-1 with TRBJ2-1, with 8 bases identical to TRBD2. Germline-derived CDR1 and CDR2 are KGHDR and SFDVKD. V shed 4 bases and J 8 bases; nucleotides not matched to a gene: 9. This CDR3 is built from 15 residues. The CDR3 DNA reads TGTGCCACCAGTGACCCGGGGGGGATGGGCGATGAGCAGTTCTTC. Translated, it gives CATSDPGGMGDEQFF.